The rows below give T cell receptor beta chains drawn from one sample of a study of blood T cell repertoires in COVID-19. Clones were sequenced by immunoSEQ multiplex PCR, and TCRdb holds only the in-frame ones, with some missing. The sample lists 200,000 to 250,000 clones; approximately 81% were seen once. The sequenced material came from peripheral blood. Receptors originate from a woman over 75 with active or convalescent COVID-19. Each CDR3 is given with its conserved first and last residue. A D gene is named only where the DNA matches it firmly. Clone sizes are given selectively: once, few, many, or a class where the clone is expanded.

TRBD2	TRBV7-2	TRBJ2-1	NA	CASSRGGSSYNEQFF	TGTGCCAGCAGCCGGGGGGGGAGCTCCTACAATGAGCAGTTCTTC
NA	TRBV7-7	TRBJ1-1	NA	CASSLAGEPQGTNTEAFF	TGTGCTAGCAGCTTAGCGGGAGAGCCACAGGGCACGAACACTGAAGCTTTCTTT
NA	TRBV14	TRBJ1-2	NA	CASSQGGRHGYTF	TGTGCCAGCAGCCAAGGCGGAAGGCATGGCTACACCTTC
NA	TRBV27	TRBJ2-7	NA	CASSFSPTYEQYF	TGTGCCAGCAGTTTTTCCCCCACCTACGAGCAGTACTTC
NA	TRBV27	TRBJ1-1	NA	CASRPGEMNTEAFF	TGTGCCAGCAGGCCGGGGGAGATGAACACTGAAGCTTTCTTT
TRBD2	TRBV9	TRBJ2-7	once	CASSQRSGRSYEQYF	TGTGCCAGCAGCCAAAGAAGCGGGAGGTCCTACGAGCAGTACTTC
NA	TRBV24-1	TRBJ2-3	NA	CATSDFAQGTDTQYF	TGTGCCACCAGTGATTTTGCCCAGGGCACAGATACGCAGTATTTT
NA	TRBV5-1	TRBJ2-7	NA	CASSLAEGTSTYEQYF	TGCGCCAGCAGCTTGGCCGAAGGGACATCCACCTACGAGCAGTACTTC
NA	TRBV7-3	TRBJ2-3	NA	CASSLTRTSTDTQYF	TGTGCCAGCAGCTTAACTAGAACTAGCACAGATACGCAGTATTTT
NA	TRBV5-5	TRBJ1-4	NA	CASSLTGGKLFF	TGTGCCAGCAGCTTAACAGGCGGAAAACTGTTTTTT
NA	TRBV7-9	TRBJ2-4	once	CASSLDQGGGKNIQYF	TGTGCCAGCAGCTTAGACCAGGGGGGTGGCAAAAACATTCAGTACTTC
TRBD1	TRBV30	TRBJ1-1	NA	CAWSAGQKNTEAFF	TGTGCCTGGAGCGCGGGACAGAAGAACACTGAAGCTTTCTTT
NA	TRBV12-3/TRBV12-4	TRBJ1-1	NA	CASIFTLNTEAFF	TGTGCCAGCATCTTCACTTTGAACACTGAAGCTTTCTTT
NA	TRBV4-3	TRBJ1-6	many	CASSQDQYNNSPLHF	TGCGCCAGCAGCCAAGATCAGTATAATAATTCACCCCTCCACTTT
NA	TRBV7-3	TRBJ2-1	NA	CASSLNEGLTYNEQFF	TGTGCCAGCAGCTTAAACGAGGGTTTGACCTACAATGAGCAGTTCTTC
TRBD1	TRBV7-3	TRBJ2-7	NA	CASSLGQGTYEQYF	TGTGCCAGCAGCTTAGGACAGGGCACCTACGAGCAGTACTTC
NA	TRBV11-2	TRBJ1-1	NA	CASSSTENTEAFF	TGTGCCAGCAGCTCAACAGAAAACACTGAAGCTTTCTTT
NA	TRBV18	TRBJ2-7	NA	CASSPTAGYYEQYF	TGTGCCAGCTCACCGACAGCCGGCTACTACGAGCAGTACTTC
NA	TRBV7-8	TRBJ2-1	many	CASSLWESHNEQFF	TGTGCCAGCAGCTTATGGGAGTCCCACAATGAGCAGTTCTTC
NA	TRBV6-5	TRBJ2-3	once	CASSYEGASTDTQYF	TGTGCCAGCAGTTACGAGGGAGCTAGCACAGATACGCAGTATTTT
NA	TRBV15	TRBJ1-2	NA	CATSRDAQYGYTF	TGTGCCACCAGCAGAGATGCACAGTATGGCTACACCTTC
TRBD1	TRBV5-4	TRBJ1-5	NA	CASSAYGQGNQPQHF	TGTGCCAGCAGCGCCTATGGACAGGGGAATCAGCCCCAGCATTTT
NA	TRBV11-3	TRBJ1-3	NA	CASSPLPGNTIYF	TGTGCCAGCAGCCCCCTCCCTGGAAACACCATATATTTT
NA	TRBV6-5	TRBJ2-7	NA	CASSYSPSSYEQYF	TGTGCCAGCAGTTACTCGCCTAGCTCCTACGAGCAGTACTTC
NA	TRBV25-1	TRBJ2-1	NA	CASSDWTTSYNEQFF	TGTGCCAGCAGTGATTGGACTACCTCATACAATGAGCAGTTCTTC
NA	TRBV19	TRBJ2-6	NA	CASSTPRGEITGANVLTF	TGTGCCAGTAGTACCCCCAGGGGAGAAATTACTGGGGCCAACGTCCTGACTTTC
NA	TRBV18	TRBJ1-1	NA	CASSPVDSRGNTEAFF	TGTGCCAGCTCACCGGTCGACAGTCGTGGGAACACTGAAGCTTTCTTT
TRBD2	TRBV7-8	TRBJ2-1	NA	CASSPPGLAADNEQFF	TGTGCCAGCAGCCCACCGGGACTAGCGGCAGACAATGAGCAGTTCTTC
NA	TRBV18	TRBJ1-6	NA	CASSPAGKMAPPNSPLHF	TGTGCCAGCTCACCGGCAGGGAAGATGGCCCCACCGAATTCACCCCTCCACTTT
NA	TRBV3-1/TRBV3-2	TRBJ1-5	NA	CASSQSYNQPQHF	TGTGCCAGCAGCCAAAGCTACAATCAGCCCCAGCATTTT
NA	TRBV7-2	TRBJ2-1	NA	CASSLRGGSYNEQFF	TGTGCCAGCAGCTTAAGAGGGGGATCCTACAATGAGCAGTTCTTC
NA	TRBV30	TRBJ1-4	NA	CAWSVRATTNEKLFF	TGTGCCTGGAGTGTTCGAGCAACAACTAATGAAAAACTGTTTTTT
NA	TRBV11-2	TRBJ2-3	NA	CASSGGILTDTQYF	TGTGCCAGCAGCGGCGGGATCCTCACAGATACGCAGTATTTT
TRBD2	TRBV6-6	TRBJ2-1	NA	CASSYPGTSGSREQFF	TGTGCCAGCAGTTACCCCGGGACTAGCGGATCCAGGGAGCAGTTCTTC